The entry that follows covers one T cell receptor (beta chain) sequence. This sample is drawn from a study of blood T cell repertoires in COVID-19. On the study more broadly: Sites across the United States, Italy and Spain contributed samples from acute and convalescent COVID-19. From T cells, B-cell-depleted T cells, or PBMCs came the material, which was cDNA or gDNA.

The Seattle patients joined while their infection was active and were tracked longitudinally afterward. Germline-derived CDR1 and CDR2 are LGHDT and YNNKEL (reference sequence). The CDR3 spans 13 residues. V lost 4 bases and J 12 bases, leaving 18 bases between the germline ends. In the authors' methods: The assay estimated nucleated cells by amplifying reference gene primers. The data were produced by immunoSEQ multiplex PCR, yet TCRdb's version contains in-frame clones alone and is incomplete. From that table come the V and J calls and clone size; the DNA was used to work out D and trimming. Of hundreds of thousands of clones in the sample, roughly 90% were seen once.

The sequencing sample was made of peripheral blood. This receptor was obtained from a woman in her seventies with COVID-19, enrolled during active disease. The V and J genes are TRBV3-1 (or the pseudogene TRBV3-2) and TRBJ1-2, with a possible D match to TRBD1 (6 bases). The CDR3 DNA follows: TGTGCCAGCAGCCCTGAGGGGGTCCCCTCGCACACCTTC. This translates into CASSPEGVPSHTF.